The entry that follows covers one T cell receptor (beta chain) sequence. These data are taken from a study of cytomegalovirus exposure and HLA in healthy donors. Both 60 Vbeta primers and 13 Jbeta primers went into the PCR. Some clones are missing from TCRdb's copy, which holds only in-frame ones; the method was immunoSEQ multiplex PCR. This repertoire shows some 220,000 clones, 70% to 90% found once; its top ten account for about 0.22%. Per germline, CDR1 ENHRY and CDR2 SYGVKD. V lost 1 base to trimming and J lost 0 bases; unmatched junction nucleotides: 7. This CDR3 spans 19 amino acids. V gene TRBV10-3 combines with J gene TRBJ2-7; the match to TRBD2 covers 15 bases. Sequences were obtained from PBMCs. This TCR derives from a girl aged 2 to 9 in good health and CMV-seronegative. CDR3 coding DNA: TGTGCCATCAGTGAGTTCTTCGGGACTAGCGGGAGGACCTCCTACGAGCAGTACTTC. This encodes CAISEFFGTSGRTSYEQYF.